These T cell receptor beta chains were read from a single sample in a study of T cells in Graves' hyperthyroidism and ophthalmopathy. TCRdb redid the calling of the multiplex PCR reads with MiXCR, one entry per CDR3 protein. The table includes hundreds of thousands of distinct CDR3 sequences, approximately 23% detected once. Sequences were obtained from blood. These receptors were taken from a man aged 30 to 39 with Graves' ophthalmopathy. CDR3s include the opening cysteine and the closing phenylalanine or tryptophan. Fields, in order: J gene, clone size, V gene, D gene, CDR3 DNA, CDR3 protein. The D gene is left open where the match is weak. Some rows have no size entry. The others give once, few or many, or a class for an expanded clone.

j_call: TRBJ2-1
clone_size: many
v_call: TRBV11-1
d_call: -
cdr3_nt: TGTGCCAGCAGCTTACAGCTCAATGAGCAGTTCTTC
cdr3_aa: CASSLQLNEQFF

j_call: TRBJ2-5
clone_size: -
v_call: TRBV7-2
d_call: TRBD2
cdr3_nt: TGTGCCAGCAGCTTAGTTTCTAGCGGCGGGGAGACCCAGTACTTC
cdr3_aa: CASSLVSSGGETQYF

j_call: TRBJ1-1
clone_size: many
v_call: TRBV5-1
d_call: -
cdr3_nt: TGCGCCAGCAGCTTGACCGGGTTAAAGGAGACTGAAGCTTTCTTT
cdr3_aa: CASSLTGLKETEAFF

j_call: TRBJ2-6
clone_size: -
v_call: TRBV12-3/TRBV12-4
d_call: -
cdr3_nt: TGTGCCAGCAGTTCCTTGGTGAGCCTCTCTGGGGCCAACGTCCTGACTTTC
cdr3_aa: CASSSLVSLSGANVLTF

j_call: TRBJ1-1
clone_size: many
v_call: TRBV6-1
d_call: -
cdr3_nt: TGTGCCAGCAGTTACATTGGACGGGAGGGCACTGAAGCTTTCTTT
cdr3_aa: CASSYIGREGTEAFF

j_call: TRBJ1-4
clone_size: -
v_call: TRBV19
d_call: -
cdr3_nt: TGTGCCAGTAGTATAGGAGGCCCCCTTACCAATGAAAAACTGTTTTTT
cdr3_aa: CASSIGGPLTNEKLFF

j_call: TRBJ2-5
clone_size: -
v_call: TRBV3-1
d_call: TRBD2
cdr3_nt: TGTGCCAGCAGCCTAGGTCCTAGCGGGAGCGCGGAGACCCAGTACTTC
cdr3_aa: CASSLGPSGSAETQYF

j_call: TRBJ1-4
clone_size: -
v_call: TRBV27
d_call: -
cdr3_nt: TGTGCCAGCAGCCCGAAGGCCCCCGGGACACGGAGGACTAATGAAAAACTGTTTTTT
cdr3_aa: CASSPKAPGTRRTNEKLFF

j_call: TRBJ2-3
clone_size: -
v_call: TRBV28
d_call: TRBD2
cdr3_nt: TGTGCCAGCAGCCTGGGGGTAGCGGGGTACACAGATACGCAGTATTTT
cdr3_aa: CASSLGVAGYTDTQYF

j_call: TRBJ2-7
clone_size: many
v_call: TRBV3-1
d_call: TRBD1
cdr3_nt: TGTGCCAGCAGCCGAACAGGGGAAACCTACGAGCAGTACTTC
cdr3_aa: CASSRTGETYEQYF

j_call: TRBJ1-1
clone_size: many
v_call: TRBV10-3
d_call: -
cdr3_nt: TGTGCCAGCAGAGATACACTGAACACTGAAGCTTTCTTT
cdr3_aa: CASRDTLNTEAFF

j_call: TRBJ2-3
clone_size: -
v_call: TRBV19
d_call: -
cdr3_nt: TGTGCCAGTAGTCCGCGGCGGAGTAACACAGATACGCAGTATTTT
cdr3_aa: CASSPRRSNTDTQYF

j_call: TRBJ1-4
clone_size: few
v_call: TRBV12-3/TRBV12-4
d_call: -
cdr3_nt: TGTGCCAGCAGTTCCTTGTATGGGGGCTCTGAAAAACTGTTTTTT
cdr3_aa: CASSSLYGGSEKLFF

j_call: TRBJ1-1
clone_size: many
v_call: TRBV11-2
d_call: -
cdr3_nt: TGTGCCAGCAGCTTAAAGGGGGGGGGGTGGAACACTGAAGCTTTCTTT
cdr3_aa: CASSLKGGGWNTEAFF

j_call: TRBJ2-3
clone_size: -
v_call: TRBV11-2
d_call: -
cdr3_nt: TGTGCCAGCAGCTTAGGGCGGGTGACCACAGATACGCAGTATTTT
cdr3_aa: CASSLGRVTTDTQYF

j_call: TRBJ1-4
clone_size: -
v_call: TRBV2
d_call: TRBD1
cdr3_nt: TGTGCCAGCAGTGAAAGGGACAGGGTTATTGAAAAACTGTTTTTT
cdr3_aa: CASSERDRVIEKLFF

j_call: TRBJ2-7
clone_size: -
v_call: TRBV5-1
d_call: -
cdr3_nt: TGCGCCAGCAGCTACACAGGGCACTACGAGCAGTACTTC
cdr3_aa: CASSYTGHYEQYF

j_call: TRBJ1-2
clone_size: few
v_call: TRBV5-1
d_call: -
cdr3_nt: TGCGCCAGCAGCTTGTCAGATACCTATGGCTACACCTTC
cdr3_aa: CASSLSDTYGYTF

j_call: TRBJ1-1
clone_size: -
v_call: TRBV28
d_call: -
cdr3_nt: TGTGCCAGCAGGATCAGGGACACTGAAGCTTTCTTT
cdr3_aa: CASRIRDTEAFF

j_call: TRBJ2-1
clone_size: many
v_call: TRBV11-1
d_call: -
cdr3_nt: TGTGCCAGCATCCAGGACCGAAGCTCCTACAATGAGCAGTTCTTC
cdr3_aa: CASIQDRSSYNEQFF

j_call: TRBJ2-1
clone_size: few
v_call: TRBV9
d_call: TRBD2
cdr3_nt: TGTGCCAGCAGCCCTCGAGGGACTAGCGGGACCTTCGGCTCCTACAATGAGCAGTTCTTC
cdr3_aa: CASSPRGTSGTFGSYNEQFF

j_call: TRBJ2-7
clone_size: -
v_call: TRBV6-1
d_call: -
cdr3_nt: TGTGCCAGCAGTGCATACAAGGGGGTCTACGAGCAGTACTTC
cdr3_aa: CASSAYKGVYEQYF

j_call: TRBJ2-7
clone_size: few
v_call: TRBV7-9
d_call: -
cdr3_nt: TGTGCCAGCAGCTTAAGACACGGATACGAGCAGTACTTC
cdr3_aa: CASSLRHGYEQYF

j_call: TRBJ1-1
clone_size: -
v_call: TRBV20-1
d_call: -
cdr3_nt: TGCAGTGCTAGAGATCCGACGGGGGAGAACACTGAAGCTTTCTTT
cdr3_aa: CSARDPTGENTEAFF

j_call: TRBJ2-7
clone_size: -
v_call: TRBV20-1
d_call: -
cdr3_nt: TGCAGTGCCCCGAAGGGATACGAGCAGTACTTC
cdr3_aa: CSAPKGYEQYF

j_call: TRBJ2-7
clone_size: -
v_call: TRBV18
d_call: -
cdr3_nt: TGTGCCAGCTCACCCGCCCAGGGTCCCAGCTCCTACGAGCAGTACTTC
cdr3_aa: CASSPAQGPSSYEQYF

j_call: TRBJ2-7
clone_size: few
v_call: TRBV6-1
d_call: -
cdr3_nt: TGTGCCAGCGGGCGCGAGGTCCACGAGCAGTACTTC
cdr3_aa: CASGREVHEQYF

j_call: TRBJ2-3
clone_size: many
v_call: TRBV7-8
d_call: -
cdr3_nt: TGTGCCAGCAGCTCAAGAGGGGCCGCGGGAGATACGCAGTATTTT
cdr3_aa: CASSSRGAAGDTQYF

j_call: TRBJ2-7
clone_size: many
v_call: TRBV7-2
d_call: -
cdr3_nt: TGTGCCAGCAGCTTAGCGCTGTTCGGGAGAGCTGGCGAGCAGTACTTC
cdr3_aa: CASSLALFGRAGEQYF

j_call: TRBJ2-1
clone_size: few
v_call: TRBV4-1
d_call: -
cdr3_nt: TGCGCCAGCAGCCAAGATGAGGGCTCCTACAATGAGCAGTTCTTC
cdr3_aa: CASSQDEGSYNEQFF

j_call: TRBJ1-1
clone_size: many
v_call: TRBV18
d_call: -
cdr3_nt: TGTGCCAGCTCACCGGCCAACAGGAGGAACACTGAAGCTTTCTTT
cdr3_aa: CASSPANRRNTEAFF

j_call: TRBJ2-3
clone_size: many
v_call: TRBV7-2
d_call: TRBD2
cdr3_nt: TGTGCCAGCAGTCGGCTAGCGGGAGACACGCAGTATTTT
cdr3_aa: CASSRLAGDTQYF

j_call: TRBJ2-5
clone_size: -
v_call: TRBV2
d_call: TRBD2
cdr3_nt: TGTGCCAGCGCGCCGGGACTAGCGGGAGTAGGCCAGTACTTC
cdr3_aa: CASAPGLAGVGQYF

j_call: TRBJ2-1
clone_size: few
v_call: TRBV6-1
d_call: -
cdr3_nt: TGTGCCAGCAGTGAAGACCCACAGGGTTTGATCGATGAGCAGTTCTTC
cdr3_aa: CASSEDPQGLIDEQFF

j_call: TRBJ2-7
clone_size: -
v_call: TRBV29-1
d_call: TRBD1
cdr3_nt: TGCAGCGTGTGGGGGACAGGGATCCACGAGCAGTACTTC
cdr3_aa: CSVWGTGIHEQYF